Presented here are 8 T cell receptor beta chains from one specimen sequenced in a study of molecular identifiers for immune sequencing clone quantification. Each CDR3 protein is one row after TCRdb ran MiXCR on the PCR reads. The data show more than 450,000 distinct CDR3 sequences, with approximately 25% seen just once and under 0.85% held by the top ten. Sequencing was performed on naive CD8+ T cells from blood, with Jurkat cell RNA spiked in. The subset here: FACS-sorted CD8+CD4-CCR7+CD45RA+ naive T cells. The receptor set was obtained from a human donor in good health. Some libraries in this study had Jurkat cell RNA spiked in.

As for this clonotype: This may be a read error, as it is one base from a much larger clone. This sequence joins TRBV6-5 and TRBJ2-1; D remains unclear. From germline, CDR1 is MNHEY and CDR2 SVGAGI. CDR3 size: 13 residues. CDR3 DNA: TGTCCCAGCAGCAAAATCATCAACAATGAGCAGTTCTTC. Protein product: CPSSKIINNEQFF.

The CDR3 sequence is CASSTTGVLSYEQYF. In nucleotides, the CDR3 is TGTGCCAGCAGTACGACAGGGGTCCTCTCCTACGAGCAGTACTTC. This chain uses TRBV6-2 or TRBV6-3 with TRBJ2-7; 8 bases line up with TRBD1. Germline V lookup: CDR1 MNHEY, CDR2 SVGEGT. V was pared by 5 bases and J by 0 bases, with 6 bases of the junction left unmatched. The CDR3 has 15 amino acids.

As for this clonotype: A read error may be the cause here, since a much bigger clone is one base away. The chain links TRBV5-5 to TRBJ1-1, with a possible D match to TRBD1 (6 bases). There are 14 residues in the CDR3. Germline CDR1 is SGHKS and CDR2 is YYEKEE (reference sequence). The CDR3: CASSLEQGRTGAFF. CDR3 bases: TGTGCCAGCAGCTTGGAACAGGGTCGGACTGGAGCTTTCTTT. The full variable domain, its missing parts supplied by reference TRBV5-5 and TRBJ1-1, is DAGVTQSPTHLIKTRGQQVTLRCSPISGHKSVSWYQQVLGQGPQFIFQYYEKEERGRGNFPDRFSARQFPNYSSELNVNALLLGDSALYLCASSLEQGRTGAFFGQGTRLTVV.

This clonotype showed up just a few times. The rearrangement links TRBV27 to TRBJ2-7; D is unresolved. The CDR3 extends over 13 amino acids. Germline V gene sequence: CDR1 MNHEY, CDR2 SMNVEV (reference sequence). Between the trimmed V and J ends, which lost 2 bases and 6 bases, there was a span of 11 bases. CDR3 amino acids: CASSLGGDPEQYF. Written as DNA, the CDR3 is TGTGCCAGCAGTTTAGGTGGGGATCCCGAGCAGTACTTC.

This clonotype came up a few times. The CDR3 does not close with the conserved phenylalanine or tryptophan, likely indicating a read error. The chain is built from TRBV20-1 and TRBJ1-2, with D tentatively TRBD1 (5 bases). Germline CDR1 is DFQATT and CDR2 is SNEGSKA (reference sequence). The CDR3 has 10 residues. The CDR3 sequence is CSPGDPGYTL. CDR3 nucleotide sequence: TGCAGCCCGGGGGATCCTGGCTACACCCTC.

This clonotype was counted between two and nine times. The V and J genes are TRBV6-1 and TRBJ2-7; D may be TRBD1 or TRBD2 (7 bases each). The CDR3 has 14 residues. V was cut by 8 bases and J by 2 bases, with 16 bases left in between. Germline CDR1 reads MNHNS; CDR2 reads SASEGT. CDR3 bases: TGTGCCAGCCAAGGGGAGGGACAGACCTACGAGCAGTACTTC. Translation gives CASQGEGQTYEQYF.

The chain links TRBV7-9 to TRBJ2-1; TRBD1 matches at 9 bases. The V and J ends lost 5 bases and 8 bases, in that order; junction bases with no gene match: 7. The V gene's germline CDR1 is SEHNR and CDR2 FQNEAQ (reference sequence). The CDR3 is 14 residues long. CDR3 DNA: TGTGCCAGCAGCCCAAGACAGGGGGGTCATGAGCAGTTCTTC. This gives the protein CASSPRQGGHEQFF.

This clonotype was detected a few times. The genes are TRBV7-9 and TRBJ1-6, with 8 positions matching TRBD1. CDR1 and CDR2 (germline): SEHNR, FQNEAQ (reference sequence). J lost 5 bases, V lost 6 bases, and 6 bases had no gene match. The CDR3 contains 15 residues. For the CDR3, the DNA is TGTGCCAGCAGGGGACAGGATCTTGATAATTCACCCCTCCACTTT. Protein: CASRGQDLDNSPLHF.